This TCR beta chain derives from a study of T cells in Graves' hyperthyroidism and ophthalmopathy. RNA transcripts yielded amplified TCR beta CDR3 regions. The HTBI primer set was used in a first-round RT-PCR of the TCR CDR3. One entry per CDR3 protein, called by TCRdb with MiXCR from the multiplex PCR reads. The table includes approximately 720,000 distinct CDR3 sequences, roughly 20% detected once. V was pared by 6 bases and J by 8 bases, with 16 bases between. CDR3 length equals 13 residues. The study left out patients who had uncontrolled infection, other autoimmune disease, pregnancy or lactation.

The sample taken for sequencing was blood. The rearrangement links TRBV12-3 or TRBV12-4 to TRBJ1-1; D unclear. This sequence was found in a woman between 45 and 65 years old with Graves' hyperthyroidism that later progressed to Graves' ophthalmopathy. CDR3 protein: CASSPSTYLEAFF. The CDR3 region has the DNA TGTGCCAGCAGCCCCTCGACCTATTTAGAAGCTTTCTTT.